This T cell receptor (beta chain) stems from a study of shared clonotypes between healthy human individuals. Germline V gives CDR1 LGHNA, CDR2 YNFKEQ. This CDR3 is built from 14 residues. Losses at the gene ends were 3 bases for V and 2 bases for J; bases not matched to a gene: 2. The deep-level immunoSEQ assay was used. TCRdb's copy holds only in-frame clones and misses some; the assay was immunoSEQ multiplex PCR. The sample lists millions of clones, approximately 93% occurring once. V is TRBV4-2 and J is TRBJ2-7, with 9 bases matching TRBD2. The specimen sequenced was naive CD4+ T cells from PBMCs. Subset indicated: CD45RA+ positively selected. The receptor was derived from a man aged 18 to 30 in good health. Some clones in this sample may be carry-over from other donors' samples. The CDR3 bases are TGTGCCAGCAGCCAGCGGGGGGGAGCCTACGAGCAGTACTTC. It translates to CASSQRGGAYEQYF.